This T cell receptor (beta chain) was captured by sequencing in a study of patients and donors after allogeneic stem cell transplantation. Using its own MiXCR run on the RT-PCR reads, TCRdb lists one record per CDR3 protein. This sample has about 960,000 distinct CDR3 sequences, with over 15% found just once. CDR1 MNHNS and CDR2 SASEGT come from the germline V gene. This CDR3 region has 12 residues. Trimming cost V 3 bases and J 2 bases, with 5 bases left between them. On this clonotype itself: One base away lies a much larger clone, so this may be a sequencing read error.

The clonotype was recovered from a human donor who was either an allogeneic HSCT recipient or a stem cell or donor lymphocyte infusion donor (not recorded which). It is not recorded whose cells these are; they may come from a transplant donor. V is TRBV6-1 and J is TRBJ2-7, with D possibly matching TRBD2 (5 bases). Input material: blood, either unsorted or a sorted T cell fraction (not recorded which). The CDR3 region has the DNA TGTGCCAGCAGTGACGGGACCTACGAGCAGTACTTC. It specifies CASSDGTYEQYF.